Listed here are 21 T cell receptor beta chains from one sample, sequenced in a study of T cell changes during pregnancy in multiple sclerosis. Sequencing was performed with immunoSEQ multiplex PCR; in TCRdb, only in-frame clones are kept and a portion is missing. The table has about 100,000 clones, about nine tenths seen once. Sequencing used peripheral blood, obtained in the second trimester of pregnancy. Every receptor here comes from a female donor in good health, enrolled as a control in a pregnancy study.

The rearrangement uses TRBV6-4 and TRBJ1-2; D is possibly TRBD1 (6 bases). Germline CDR1 and CDR2: MRHNA and SNTAGT. CDR3 length: 13 residues. V dropped 6 bases and J dropped 6 bases, with 14 bases sitting between them. The CDR3 coding sequence is TGTGCCAGCAGCCCCTCAGGGGCTGATGGCTACACCTTC. It translates to CASSPSGADGYTF.

The rearrangement links TRBV19 to TRBJ1-3; TRBD1 matches at 9 bases. This CDR3 contains 15 residues. Looked up from germline, CDR1 is LNHDA and CDR2 is SQIVND (reference sequence). V was clipped by 9 bases and J by 0 bases; unmatched bases: 6. CDR3 protein: CASRDRDLSGNTIYF. CDR3 in DNA: TGTGCCAGCCGGGACAGGGACCTCTCTGGAAACACCATATATTTT.

The chain joins TRBV25-1 to TRBJ2-6, with a tentative D call TRBD2 (5 bases). Germline CDR1 reads MGHDK; CDR2 reads SYGVNS. The CDR3 is made up of 16 amino acids. V lost 4 bases to trimming and J lost 4 bases, with 14 bases between them. The CDR3 sequence is CASSASGLAGANVLTF. The CDR3 nucleotides read TGTGCCAGCAGTGCCTCGGGGTTGGCCGGGGCCAACGTCCTGACTTTC.

The chain has TRBV7-9 and TRBJ2-1, with 9 bases aligning to TRBD2. Germline values: CDR1 SEHNR, CDR2 FQNEAQ (reference sequence). The trim removed 7 bases at V and 4 bases at J, leaving 11 bases unmatched. The CDR3 totals 16 residues. CDR3 DNA sequence: TGTGCCAGCACCTTGGCTACCGCGGGAGGGTACAATGAGCAGTTCTTC. Translation: CASTLATAGGYNEQFF.

Here the CDR3 reads CASSPPFGTGGNTIYF. The CDR3, as DNA: TGTGCCAGCAGCCCCCCATTTGGGACAGGGGGAAACACCATATATTTT. The chain is built from TRBV7-8 and TRBJ1-3; 9 bases are a match to TRBD1. The CDR3 is 16 residues long. V trimming: 5 bases; J trimming: 4 bases; junction bases outside the gene matches: 9. Germline V lookup: CDR1 SGHVS, CDR2 FQNEAQ.

This clone has a single count. This chain links TRBV15 with TRBJ2-1, with TRBD2 matching 10 bases. V was pared by 3 bases and J by 2 bases, with 7 bases of the junction left unmatched. Per the germline V gene, CDR1 is LNHNV and CDR2 is YYDKDF (reference sequence). The CDR3 spans 17 residues. The CDR3 DNA reads TGTGCCACCAGCAGCCCGCTAGCGGGGGTTCCCTACAATGAGCAGTTCTTC. This sequence encodes CATSSPLAGVPYNEQFF.

The chain joins TRBV19 to TRBJ1-2; the D is unclear. Trimming pared 5 bases from V and 8 bases from J, leaving 15 bases between. CDR1 is LNHDA and CDR2 is SQIVND in the germline V gene (reference sequence). The CDR3 spans 13 residues. The CDR3 DNA reads TGTGCCAGTAGTCCCCGGGTTAAGTCCGGCTACACCTTC. Translated: CASSPRVKSGYTF.

This chain links TRBV7-9 with TRBJ2-3; D might be TRBD1 (5 bases). V was pared by 1 base and J by 2 bases, with 10 bases between. CDR1 is SEHNR, CDR2 FQNEAQ, per germline (reference sequence). This CDR3 spans 15 amino acids. The DNA for the CDR3 is TGTGCCAGCAGCTTAGGGTCGACAGCCACAGATACGCAGTATTTT. Translation: CASSLGSTATDTQYF.

CDR3 in amino acids: CASRNGLGAWDTQYF. The CDR3 bases are TGCGCCAGCAGGAATGGATTGGGGGCGTGGGATACGCAGTATTTT. V is TRBV5-1 and J is TRBJ2-3; D might be TRBD1 (6 bases). V was pared by 5 bases and J by 6 bases, with 19 bases between. Germline CDR1 SGHRS, CDR2 YFSETQ. The CDR3 loop spans 15 amino acids. Looking up the rest from reference TRBV5-1 and TRBJ2-3 gives the full variable domain: KAGVTQTPRYLIKTRGQQVTLSCSPISGHRSVSWYQQTPGQGLQFLFEYFSETQRNKGNFPGRFSGRQFSNSRSEMNVSTLELGDSALYLCASRNGLGAWDTQYFGPGTRLTVL.

This chain connects TRBV4-1 to TRBJ2-1, with D tentatively TRBD2 (6 bases). Trimming pared 3 bases from V and 9 bases from J, leaving 18 bases between. This CDR3 comprises 15 residues. Germline CDR1 is MGHRA and CDR2 is YSYEKL. This CDR3 is CASSHTETRKSEQFF. The CDR3 bases are TGCGCCAGCAGCCACACCGAGACTAGGAAAAGTGAGCAGTTCTTC.

The chain joins TRBV15 to TRBJ1-5; D is perhaps TRBD1 (6 bases). The CDR3 contains 14 residues. Germline V lookup: CDR1 LNHNV, CDR2 YYDKDF (reference sequence). Trimming removed 3 bases at V and 9 bases at J, with 15 bases between. CDR3 protein: CATSSAGALGPQHF. Written as DNA, the CDR3 is TGTGCCACCAGCAGCGCAGGGGCTCTTGGGCCCCAGCATTTT.

The chain uses TRBV5-1 and TRBJ1-2, with D perhaps TRBD1 (6 bases). V was cut by 4 bases and J by 4 bases, with 14 bases left in between. This CDR3 contains 14 residues. Germline V lookup: CDR1 SGHRS, CDR2 YFSETQ. The CDR3 sequence: CASSQRTDFYGYTF. Here the CDR3 DNA reads TGCGCCAGCAGCCAGAGGACAGATTTCTATGGCTACACCTTC.

The chain joins TRBV2 to TRBJ1-2, with 7 positions matching TRBD1. The length of the CDR3 is 13 residues. Germline values: CDR1 SNHLY, CDR2 FYNNEI. The junction had 4 bases not matched to a gene; V was cut back by 7 bases and J by 2 bases. The chain's CDR3 is CASTKGANYGYTF. The CDR3 coding sequence is TGTGCCAGCACAAAGGGGGCGAACTATGGCTACACCTTC.

V usage is TRBV27 and J usage is TRBJ2-2, with 11 positions matching TRBD2. There are 16 residues in the CDR3. Germline V gives CDR1 MNHEY, CDR2 SMNVEV (reference sequence). Trimming cost V 8 bases and J 0 bases; bases outside gene matches: 5. The CDR3 loop is CASRPLAGANTGELFF. Here the CDR3 DNA reads TGTGCCAGCCGACCACTAGCGGGGGCGAACACCGGGGAGCTGTTTTTT.

The chain joins TRBV28 to TRBJ1-2, with D unresolved. The length of the CDR3 is 14 residues. Germline assignment: CDR1 MDHEN and CDR2 SYDVKM. The germline V and J ends were trimmed by 3 bases and 0 bases, with 8 bases remaining between them. Here the CDR3 reads CASSFPDTNYGYTF. In DNA, the CDR3 is TGTGCCAGCAGTTTCCCAGACACTAACTATGGCTACACCTTC.

This chain links TRBV19 with TRBJ2-1, with D unclear. The V gene lost 3 bases and the J gene lost 0 bases, with 9 bases spanning the gap. The germline V gene has CDR1 LNHDA and CDR2 SQIVND (reference sequence). The CDR3 is 15 amino acids. The CDR3 bases are TGTGCCAGTAGTATCCCCGAGAGCTCCTACAATGAGCAGTTCTTC. It codes for CASSIPESSYNEQFF.

The rearrangement uses TRBV5-6 and TRBJ2-7; no definite D call. Germline values: CDR1 SGHDT, CDR2 YYEEEE. CDR3 length equals 12 residues. V lost 0 bases and J lost 6, with 7 bases in between. CDR3 amino acids: CASSLVLSEQYF. CDR3 in DNA: TGTGCCAGCAGCTTGGTTTTATCCGAGCAGTACTTC.

The chain is built from TRBV19 and TRBJ2-7, with D hard to call. V dropped 3 bases and J dropped 3 bases, with 6 bases sitting between them. The CDR3 totals 12 residues. Germline loops: CDR1 LNHDA, CDR2 SQIVND (reference sequence). As DNA, the CDR3 is TGTGCCAGTAGTATGGGCTACTACGAGCAGTACTTC. Protein sequence: CASSMGYYEQYF.

This sequence joins TRBV7-2 and TRBJ2-1, with TRBD1 matching 7 bases. The CDR3 is 13 residues long. The V and J ends lost 7 bases and 8 bases, in that order; junction bases with no gene match: 8. Germline V lookup: CDR1 SGHTA, CDR2 FQGNSA. CDR3: CASTRQGWDEQFF. Here the CDR3 DNA reads TGTGCCAGCACCAGACAGGGCTGGGATGAGCAGTTCTTC.

V and J are TRBV21-1 and TRBJ1-5; the table assigns TRBD1, which was not confirmed against the DNA. TRBV21-1 is a known pseudogene. CDR3 length: 14 amino acids. The CDR3 region is CASSKNRGGQPQHF. The CDR3 bases are TGTGCCAGCAGCAAGAACAGGGGCGGGCAGCCCCAGCATTTT.

This clone was detected only once. The V call is TRBV5-6, the J call TRBJ2-7, with TRBD1 matching over 8 bases. Per germline, CDR1 SGHDT and CDR2 YYEEEE. The CDR3 totals 14 residues. V shed 0 bases, J shed 4 bases, and the junction held 3 bases outside the gene matches. The DNA for the CDR3 is TGTGCCAGCAGCTTGGGGACAGGGTTTTACGAGCAGTACTTC. This sequence encodes CASSLGTGFYEQYF.